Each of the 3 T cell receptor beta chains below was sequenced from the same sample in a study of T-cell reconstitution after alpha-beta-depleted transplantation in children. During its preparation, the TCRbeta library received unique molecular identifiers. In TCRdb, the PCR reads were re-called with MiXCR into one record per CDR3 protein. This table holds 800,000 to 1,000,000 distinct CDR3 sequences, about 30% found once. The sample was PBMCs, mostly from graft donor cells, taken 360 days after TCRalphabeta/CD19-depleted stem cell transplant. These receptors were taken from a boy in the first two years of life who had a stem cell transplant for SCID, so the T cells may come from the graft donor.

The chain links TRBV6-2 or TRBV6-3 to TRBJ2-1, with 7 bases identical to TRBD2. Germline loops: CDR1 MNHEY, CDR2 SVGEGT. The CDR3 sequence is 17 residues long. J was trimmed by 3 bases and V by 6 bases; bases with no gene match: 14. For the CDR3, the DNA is TGTGCCAGCAGACGGGGTGCCGTGGGGGGGAACTACAATGAGCAGTTCTTC. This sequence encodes CASRRGAVGGNYNEQFF.

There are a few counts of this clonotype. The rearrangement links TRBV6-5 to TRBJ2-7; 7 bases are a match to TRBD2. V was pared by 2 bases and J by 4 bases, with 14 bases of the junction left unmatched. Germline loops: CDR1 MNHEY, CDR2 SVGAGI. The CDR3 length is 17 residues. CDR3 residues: CASSYGPGRVGRYEQYF. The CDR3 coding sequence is TGTGCCAGCAGTTACGGGCCTGGGAGGGTTGGGCGGTACGAGCAGTACTTC.

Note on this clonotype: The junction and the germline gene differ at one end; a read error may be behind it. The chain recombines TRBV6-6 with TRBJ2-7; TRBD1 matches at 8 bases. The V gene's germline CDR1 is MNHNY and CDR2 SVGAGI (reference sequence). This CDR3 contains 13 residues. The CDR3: CASSYSKAGGMRF. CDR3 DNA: TGTGCCAGCAGTTACTCGAAGGCAGGGGGCATGCGGTTC.